A single sample is the source of the 5 T cell receptor beta chains below, sequenced in a study of T cell clonality in common variable immunodeficiency. Using immunoSEQ multiplex PCR, the repertoire was profiled, and TCRdb retains in-frame clones only, with some absent. The record shows some 52,000 clones for this sample, with no singletons present. Input material: peripheral blood mononuclear cells. The source of these receptors is a person between 18 and 75 years old in good health.

This clone was detected ten times or more. The sequenced part of the CDR3 DNA is TGTGCCAGCAGCTTGGGCAGCGGGAACGATGAG. It is translated as CASSLGSGNDE. The full CDR3 is CASSLGSGNDEQFF. This chain links TRBV7-3 with TRBJ2-1; 7 positions agree with TRBD2. The sequenced fragment ends 3 residues before the CDR3 boundary, so the rest is inferred from the germline J gene. V dropped 3 bases and J dropped 8; count of bases not matched to a gene: 7. Germline V gives CDR1 SGHTA, CDR2 FQGTGA. The CDR3 length is 14 residues.

This clone was observed a handful of times. The CDR3 end falls 3 residues outside the read, so it is completed with the germline J gene. J is TRBJ2-7 and V is TRBV7-9; maybe TRBD1 (5 bases). The CDR3 spans 12 residues. CDR1 SEHNR and CDR2 FQNEAQ come from the germline V gene (reference sequence). Trimming removed 5 bases at V and 3 bases at J, with 8 bases between. The sequenced part of the CDR3 DNA is TGTGCCAGCAGCCCAAGGGGCTACGAG. It specifies CASSPRGYE. The full CDR3 reads CASSPRGYEQYF.

This clone has ten or more counts. The read stops 3 residues short of the end of the CDR3; the missing end is completed from the germline J gene. J is TRBJ2-3 and V is TRBV10-2, with TRBD2 matching 8 bases. From germline, CDR1 is WSHSY and CDR2 SAAADI. The CDR3 totals 13 residues. V was clipped by 6 bases and J by 3 bases; unmatched bases: 2. CDR3 region: CASRGLATDTQYF. The part of the CDR3 DNA that was read is TGCGCCAGCAGAGGACTAGCAACAGATACG.

In its sample, this clone was seen many times. The CDR3 end falls 3 residues outside the read, so it is completed with the germline J gene. The chain recombines TRBV7-6 with TRBJ2-3, with a tentative D call TRBD1 (5 bases). The V end was cut by 4 bases, the J end by 0 bases, with 11 bases between. The germline V gene encodes CDR1 SGHVS and CDR2 FNYEAQ. The CDR3 has 15 residues. Incomplete CDR3 DNA: TGTGCCAGCAGCTCTAGGGGCGCTAGCACAGATACG. Translated, it gives CASSSRGASTDT. The whole CDR3 sequence is CASSSRGASTDTQYF.

Worth noting for this clone: The read is 3 residues too short to cover the CDR3 end, so that end is filled in from the germline J gene. V is TRBV20-1 and J is TRBJ2-3; D might be TRBD1 (6 bases). The CDR3 consists of 15 residues. CDR1 is DFQATT, CDR2 SNEGSKA, per germline (reference sequence). CDR3 in amino acids: CSARDLGTPNQPQYF. The CDR3 DNA, read in part, is TGCAGTGCTAGAGATCTAGGGACACCAAATCAGCCG.